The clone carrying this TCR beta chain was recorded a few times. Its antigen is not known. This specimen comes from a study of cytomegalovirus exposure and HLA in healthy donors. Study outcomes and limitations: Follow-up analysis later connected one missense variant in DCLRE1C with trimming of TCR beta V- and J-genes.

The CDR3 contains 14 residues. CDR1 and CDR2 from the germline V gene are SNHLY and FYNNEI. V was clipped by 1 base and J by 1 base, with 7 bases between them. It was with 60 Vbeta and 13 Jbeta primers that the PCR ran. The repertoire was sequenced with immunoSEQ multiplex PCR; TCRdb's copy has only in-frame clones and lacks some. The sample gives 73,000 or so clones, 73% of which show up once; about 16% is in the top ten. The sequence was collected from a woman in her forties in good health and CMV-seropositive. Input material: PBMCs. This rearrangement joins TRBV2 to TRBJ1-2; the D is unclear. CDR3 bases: TGTGCCAGCAGTGAAGACAGCAATAACTATGGCTACACCTTC. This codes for CASSEDSNNYGYTF. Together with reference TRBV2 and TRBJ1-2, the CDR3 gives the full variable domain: EPEVTQTPSHQVTQMGQEVILRCVPISNHLYFYWYRQILGQKVEFLVSFYNNEISEKSEIFDDQFSVERPDGSNFTLKIRSTKLEDSAMYFCASSEDSNNYGYTFGSGTRLTVV.